This is a list of T cell receptor beta chains from one sample in a study of T cell responses to AZD1222 COVID-19 vaccine. Profiled with immunoSEQ multiplex PCR; TCRdb holds only in-frame clones, not every one. This sample has about 100,000 clones, with around nine tenths found just once. The specimen comprised peripheral blood, sampled on day 0 of AZD1222 vaccination. The receptors shown here come from an adult in good health. CDR3s include the opening cysteine and the closing phenylalanine or tryptophan. The D gene is left open where the match is weak. The listing skips clone size in some rows; elsewhere it reads once, few, many or a size class.

TGTGCCAGCAGCCAAGGGGCAGGGACAGGGGGCGGCTACACCTTC	CASSQGAGTGGGYTF	TRBV3-1/TRBV3-2	.	TRBD1	TRBJ1-2
TGTGCCAGCAGTCCACGTACAGGGTATGGGGAGAACTATGGCTACACCTTC	CASSPRTGYGENYGYTF	TRBV27	.	.	TRBJ1-2
TGTGCCAGCAGTTACGAGGACAGCGGGAGGATCTATGGCTACACCTTC	CASSYEDSGRIYGYTF	TRBV6-5	.	.	TRBJ1-2
TGTGCCAGTAGTCAGCAGCAGGGAAATGATTCACCCCTCCACTTT	CASSQQQGNDSPLHF	TRBV19	few	.	TRBJ1-6
TGTGCCAGCAGTTGGGTGGCTCTAAACTATGGCTACACCTTC	CASSWVALNYGYTF	TRBV6-2/TRBV6-3	.	.	TRBJ1-2
TGTGCGTCAGGGGTCTACGAGCAGTACTTC	CASGVYEQYF	TRBV6-5	once	.	TRBJ2-7
TGCGCCAGCAGCCAAAACAGAAATGAAAAACTGTTTTTT	CASSQNRNEKLFF	TRBV4-3	.	.	TRBJ1-4
TGTGCCACCAGTGATTTTTGGCTCGGGAACACCGGGGAGCTGTTTTTT	CATSDFWLGNTGELFF	TRBV24-1	.	.	TRBJ2-2
TGTGCCAGCAGTGATTCCTCGGGGGAGGGGAGGGCTTTCTTT	CASSDSSGEGRAFF	TRBV2	.	.	TRBJ1-1
TGTGCCACCAGTGAAGGGGGCTCCAAGCCCCAGCATTTT	CATSEGGSKPQHF	TRBV24-1	.	TRBD1	TRBJ1-5
TGTGCCAGCAGCAGAGGACAACTTGGAAACACCATATATTTT	CASSRGQLGNTIYF	TRBV5-8	few	.	TRBJ1-3
TGTGCCAGTAGTGGGGGACAGGTGGGATGGTCGGATTACAATGAGCAGTTCTTC	CASSGGQVGWSDYNEQFF	TRBV19	.	TRBD1	TRBJ2-1
TGCGCCAGCAGTAAGGTCAACTATGGCTACACCTTC	CASSKVNYGYTF	TRBV23-1	.	.	TRBJ1-2
TGTGCCAGCAGTCGGACAAGCAGCACAAACGGGGAGCTGTTTTTT	CASSRTSSTNGELFF	TRBV6-5	.	.	TRBJ2-2
TGTGCCAGCAGCTGGACAGCGAATCAGCCCCAGCATTTT	CASSWTANQPQHF	TRBV7-9	once	.	TRBJ1-5
TGTGCCACCGAAACTTCTGACAGCTATGGCTACACCTTC	CATETSDSYGYTF	TRBV19	.	.	TRBJ1-2
TGTGCCAGCAGCCCGTCGGGGGAGGGATACTCTGGAAACACCATATATTTT	CASSPSGEGYSGNTIYF	TRBV5-5	.	.	TRBJ1-3
TGTGCCAGCAGCTTAAGGGGGAGGGCAACTAATGAAAAACTGTTTTTT	CASSLRGRATNEKLFF	TRBV7-6	.	.	TRBJ1-4
TGTGCCAGCAGCGCAGGGGGGGCAGTCCGGAACACTGAAGCTTTCTTT	CASSAGGAVRNTEAFF	TRBV9	.	TRBD1	TRBJ1-1
TGTGCCAGCAGCCAAGGGATAACAGGGCGAGGAGCCGAAGCTTTCTTT	CASSQGITGRGAEAFF	TRBV4-2	.	.	TRBJ1-1
TGTGCCAGCTCGACCGTAGGAACAGGGGGTAATTCACCCCTCCACTTT	CASSTVGTGGNSPLHF	TRBV18	.	TRBD1	TRBJ1-6
TGTGCCAGCAGCCCGGGTGGGGGTCAGCCCCAGCATTTT	CASSPGGGQPQHF	TRBV5-6	once	.	TRBJ1-5
TGTGCCAGCAGCTATAACAGGGGATGGGGTGACTATGGCTACACCTTC	CASSYNRGWGDYGYTF	TRBV7-9	.	TRBD1	TRBJ1-2
TGTGCCAGCTCACACGAAGCGGGGGGGTCCTACAATGAGCAGTTCTTC	CASSHEAGGSYNEQFF	TRBV18	.	TRBD2	TRBJ2-1
TGTGCCAGCAGTGGTGGGTTCGGCTACACCTTC	CASSGGFGYTF	TRBV28	.	.	TRBJ1-2
TGTGCCATCAGTGAGGACCCGACTACTAATGGCTACACCTTC	CAISEDPTTNGYTF	TRBV10-3	.	.	TRBJ1-2
TGTGCCAGCAGCTTGGACGGGACAGGGGGGATTTCGGACTATGGCTACACCTTC	CASSLDGTGGISDYGYTF	TRBV7-2	.	TRBD1	TRBJ1-2
TGTGCCAGCAGTGACTCGGGGGGAGTCTATGGCTACACCTTC	CASSDSGGVYGYTF	TRBV6-4	.	.	TRBJ1-2
TGTGCCAGCAGTTACGGACCAAGGGTAGGATACACTGAAGCTTTCTTT	CASSYGPRVGYTEAFF	TRBV6-5	.	.	TRBJ1-1
TGTGCCAGTAGCACCGACAGGGAAGGCGATCAGCCCCAGCATTTT	CASSTDREGDQPQHF	TRBV19	once	TRBD1	TRBJ1-5
TGTGCCAGCAGTGAACAGGGAGGTGGCAATCAGCCCCAGCATTTT	CASSEQGGGNQPQHF	TRBV2	.	.	TRBJ1-5
TGTGCCAGCAGCTTACTTCCGGACAGGGTTTCCATGCTAGCCAAAAACATTCAGTACTTC	CASSLLPDRVSMLAKNIQYF	TRBV7-7	.	TRBD1	TRBJ2-4
TGTGCCAGCAGCCCCCGGGGTAGCGGGGGTTACAATGAGCAGTTCTTC	CASSPRGSGGYNEQFF	TRBV9	.	TRBD2	TRBJ2-1
TGCGCCAGCAGCCGAGGGACAGGGGTGCCCCAGCCCCAGCATTTT	CASSRGTGVPQPQHF	TRBV4-1	once	TRBD1	TRBJ1-5
TGCGCCAGCAGCCAAGATAGCACAGGCGTTCTGATTTTTTCACCCCTCCACTTT	CASSQDSTGVLIFSPLHF	TRBV4-1	few	.	TRBJ1-6
TGTGCCAGCAGTTTTCAGGGGGCTTCTGAAGCTTTCTTT	CASSFQGASEAFF	TRBV12-3/TRBV12-4	.	TRBD1	TRBJ1-1
TGTGCCAGCAGTTTAGCAGACTATGGCTACACCTTC	CASSLADYGYTF	TRBV12-3/TRBV12-4	once	.	TRBJ1-2
TGTGCCAGCCTCGGTGGGTCCCAAGCGCCCCAGCATTTT	CASLGGSQAPQHF	TRBV19	.	.	TRBJ1-5
TGTGCCAGCAGTTATAGGGGGCAACAGCCCCAGCATTTT	CASSYRGQQPQHF	TRBV27	.	TRBD1	TRBJ1-5
TGTGCCAGCTCACCCACCAGGGGTCATCAGCCCCAGCATTTT	CASSPTRGHQPQHF	TRBV18	.	.	TRBJ1-5
TGCGCCAGCAGCTCCCAAGCGGGGGGAACCTACGAGCAGTACTTC	CASSSQAGGTYEQYF	TRBV5-1	.	TRBD2	TRBJ2-7
TGCAGCGTTGAGGGGGGCCAAGAGACCCAGTACTTC	CSVEGGQETQYF	TRBV29-1	.	.	TRBJ2-5
TGTGCCTGGAGCCCGGGGGGGGGTCAGCCCCAGCATTTT	CAWSPGGGQPQHF	TRBV30	.	.	TRBJ1-5
TGTGCCAGCAGCTTAGTTGCGGGACTAGCGGGGAGCTCCTACAATGAGCAGTTCTTC	CASSLVAGLAGSSYNEQFF	TRBV7-8	.	TRBD2	TRBJ2-1
TGCGCCAGCACCCTGACAGAGAACACTGAAGCTTTCTTT	CASTLTENTEAFF	TRBV4-1	.	.	TRBJ1-1
TGTGCCAGCAGCTCGACAGGGGTAGAGACCCAGTACTTC	CASSSTGVETQYF	TRBV5-4	few	TRBD1	TRBJ2-5
TGTGCCAGCCAGCCCCGATGGAGAAGCGAGCAGTACTTC	CASQPRWRSEQYF	TRBV6-5	.	.	TRBJ2-7
TGTGCCAGCAGTTACGGGGGACAGGGAGGCACAGATACGCAGTATTTT	CASSYGGQGGTDTQYF	TRBV6-2/TRBV6-3	.	TRBD1	TRBJ2-3
TGCGCCAGCAGTAAGGACGGTTATAGCAATCAGCCCCAGCATTTT	CASSKDGYSNQPQHF	TRBV23-1	.	.	TRBJ1-5
TGTGCCAGCAGCCCCCAGACTAGCGGGGGGGCAATTGGCCAGTTCTTC	CASSPQTSGGAIGQFF	TRBV7-3	.	TRBD2	TRBJ2-1
TGTGCCAGCGGACAGGGGGCGTTGGGGTATCAGCCCCAGCATTTT	CASGQGALGYQPQHF	TRBV7-2	.	TRBD1	TRBJ1-5
TGTGCCAGCAGCCCGGGCCACACCGGGGAGCTGTTTTTT	CASSPGHTGELFF	TRBV9	.	.	TRBJ2-2
TGTGCCAGCTCACCAGCGGGACTAGCGGGGGGGCCCGGTACGCAGTATTTT	CASSPAGLAGGPGTQYF	TRBV18	.	TRBD2	TRBJ2-3
TGTGCCAGCAGCCAAGTATCAGGGGGCGCGTCCTATGGCTACACCTTC	CASSQVSGGASYGYTF	TRBV3-1/TRBV3-2	once	TRBD1	TRBJ1-2
TGTGCTAGTGGTTTGGGGGTTCGCACTGAAGCTTTCTTT	CASGLGVRTEAFF	TRBV12-5	once	.	TRBJ1-1
TGTGCCAGCAGCCCGCGATACCTAGATACGCAGTATTTT	CASSPRYLDTQYF	TRBV7-6	.	.	TRBJ2-3
TGTGCCATCAGTCGCCGAAGCCAGGGACAGGGGTACAATGAGCAGTTCTTC	CAISRRSQGQGYNEQFF	TRBV10-3	.	TRBD1	TRBJ2-1
TGTGCCACCATTGCTTTCAGGACAACTCTCCGAGAGGGCAATCAGCCCCAGCATTTT	CATIAFRTTLREGNQPQHF	TRBV28	.	.	TRBJ1-5
TGTGCCAGCCGACCCGGGTACCTAGATGTAGGCTACACCTTC	CASRPGYLDVGYTF	TRBV19	.	.	TRBJ1-2